The 29 T cell receptor beta chains reported below all come from one sample, sequenced in a study of T cells in Graves' hyperthyroidism and ophthalmopathy (dated by TCRdb to the late 2010s). Library method: multiplex PCR. The data were produced on an Illumina HiSeq 2000. The TCR beta CDR3 regions were amplified from RNA transcripts. For the first round of RT-PCR on the TCR CDR3, the HTBI primer set was used together with the Qiagen OneStep RT-PCR kit. In-frame beta chains were kept once TCRdb had trimmed the public reads at Q25 with fastp and called clones with MiXCR. Rows are combined by CDR3 protein, so each entry shows the most common genes and DNA. The sample profile shows roughly 500,000 distinct CDR3 sequences; approximately 48% of them were found once. Of the sample, about two fifths falls within the top ten clones. Sequenced: peripheral blood or thyroid tissue (not recorded which). The receptors here all came from an adult woman with Graves' disease, either hyperthyroidism or ophthalmopathy (not recorded which).

This sequence joins TRBV7-2 and TRBJ2-2; D not certain. The CDR3 has 16 residues. V lost 5 bases, J lost 0 bases, and 13 bases lay in between. Germline V CDR1 and CDR2: SGHTA, FQGNSA. The CDR3 bases are TGTGCCAGCAGCAAAAGGGCCAGCACGAACACCGGGGAGCTGTTTTTT. Its translation is CASSKRASTNTGELFF.

The chain couples TRBV7-9 to TRBJ1-1; 9 nucleotides match TRBD1. Losses at the gene ends were 5 bases for V and 2 bases for J; bases not matched to a gene: 6. There are 15 residues in the CDR3. Germline-derived CDR1 and CDR2 are SEHNR and FQNEAQ (reference sequence). The CDR3 protein is CASSGTGIGNTEAFF. In DNA, the CDR3 is TGTGCCAGCAGCGGGACAGGGATAGGTAACACTGAAGCTTTCTTT.

This clonotype was seen many times. This rearrangement joins TRBV19 to TRBJ1-5, with D hard to call. This CDR3 is 15 amino acids long. The germline V and J ends were trimmed by 1 base and 2 bases, with 9 bases remaining between them. Looked up from germline, CDR1 is LNHDA and CDR2 is SQIVND (reference sequence). The CDR3 sequence is CASSIGQAGNQPQHF. CDR3 DNA sequence: TGTGCCAGTAGTATAGGGCAAGCGGGCAATCAGCCCCAGCATTTT.

Concerning this clonotype itself: An end of the junction does not agree with germline; a read error may underlie this. The chain couples TRBV6-5 to TRBJ1-6, with no clear D. This CDR3 contains 13 residues. Germline V gene data show CDR1 as MNHEY and CDR2 as SVGAGI. The CDR3, as DNA: TGTGCCATCAGTGTAGATCGGAAGTTACCCCTCCACTTT. It translates to CAISVDRKLPLHF.

As DNA, the CDR3 is TGTGCCAGCAGCCAAGAGGCCCTCCCCTACGAGCAGTACTTC. It yields the protein CASSQEALPYEQYF. The V call is TRBV7-9, the J call TRBJ2-7, with unresolved D. From germline, CDR1 is SEHNR and CDR2 FQNEAQ (reference sequence). V was cut by 5 bases and J by 2 bases, with 13 bases left in between. This CDR3 region has 14 residues.

This clonotype was found a few times. The chain is built from TRBV5-4 and TRBJ2-7; 9 bases agree with TRBD2. J gave up 2 bases and V 2 bases, and 5 bases lay outside the gene matches. There are 15 residues in the CDR3. Germline-derived CDR1 and CDR2 are SGHNT and YYREEE (reference sequence). The CDR3 protein is CASSLEASGTYEQYF. In nucleotides, the CDR3 is TGTGCCAGCAGCTTAGAGGCTAGCGGGACCTACGAGCAGTACTTC.

The chain links TRBV14 to TRBJ1-2, with a weak D call TRBD1 (6 bases). The germline V gene encodes CDR1 SGHDN and CDR2 FVKESK. The CDR3 sequence is 14 residues long. The V gene lost 4 bases and the J gene lost 6 bases, with 15 bases spanning the gap. This chain's CDR3 is CASSPTAGDDGYTF. The CDR3, as DNA: TGTGCCAGCAGCCCGACGGCAGGGGACGATGGCTACACCTTC.

This clonotype was counted once. The rearrangement joins TRBV20-1 to TRBJ1-2; weak D call: TRBD1 (6 bases). The CDR3 totals 11 residues. Trimming cost V 0 bases and J 8 bases, with 7 bases left between them. Germline-derived CDR1 and CDR2 are DFQATT and SNEGSKA (reference sequence). This chain's CDR3 is CSARDRGGYTF. The CDR3 DNA reads as TGCAGTGCTAGAGACAGGGGAGGCTACACCTTC.

This clonotype was picked up many times. This chain joins TRBV5-1 and TRBJ1-1, with D uncertain. V was trimmed by 4 bases and J by 0 bases, leaving 10 bases between them. CDR3 length: 14 residues. CDR1 is SGHRS and CDR2 is YFSETQ in the germline V gene. The CDR3, as DNA: TGCGCCAGCAGCGTGGACGGGTTGAACACTGAAGCTTTCTTT. It yields the protein CASSVDGLNTEAFF. The full variable domain, in which reference TRBV5-1 and TRBJ1-1 provide the parts outside the CDR3, is KAGVTQTPRYLIKTRGQQVTLSCSPISGHRSVSWYQQTPGQGLQFLFEYFSETQRNKGNFPGRFSGRQFSNSRSEMNVSTLELGDSALYLCASSVDGLNTEAFFGQGTRLTVV.

This clonotype has a count of ten or more. V and J are TRBV7-2 and TRBJ1-1; no reliable D call. The ends were cut back, 3 bases at V and 8 bases at J, with 7 bases in the middle. This CDR3 has 11 amino acids. Germline CDR1 is SGHTA and CDR2 is FQGNSA. The CDR3 DNA sequence: TGTGCCAGCAGCTTCAACCTAGAAGCTTTCTTT. Translating it yields CASSFNLEAFF. Full variable domain (outside the CDR3, taken from reference TRBV7-2 and TRBJ1-1): GAGVSQSPSNKVTEKGKDVELRCDPISGHTALYWYRQSLGQGLEFLIYFQGNSAPDKSGLPSDRFSAERTGGSVSTLTIQRTQQEDSAVYLCASSFNLEAFFGQGTRLTVV.

The chain couples TRBV20-1 to TRBJ1-1; D gene uncertain. The V gene's germline CDR1 is DFQATT and CDR2 SNEGSKA (reference sequence). This CDR3 spans 11 amino acids. V lost 6 bases and J lost 0, with 5 bases in between. The CDR3, as DNA: TGCAGTGCCTTTGTGAACACTGAAGCTTTCTTT. It specifies CSAFVNTEAFF.

The sample holds a few counts of this clonotype. The rearrangement links TRBV11-1 to TRBJ1-1; TRBD1 matches at 8 bases. Looked up from germline, CDR1 is SGHAT and CDR2 is FQDESV (reference sequence). This CDR3 has 18 residues. V lost 5 bases to trimming and J lost 1 base; unmatched junction nucleotides: 15. The CDR3 DNA reads as TGTGCCAGCAGCAATTCAGGGGGCGCAGGGCTTGAGAACACTGAAGCTTTCTTT. Its translation is CASSNSGGAGLENTEAFF.

In this sample, this clonotype turned up many times. V gene TRBV20-1 combines with J gene TRBJ1-2, with D uncertain. Trimming pared 2 bases from V and 0 bases from J, leaving 16 bases between. The CDR3 spans 16 residues. The V gene's germline CDR1 is DFQATT and CDR2 SNEGSKA (reference sequence). The CDR3 nucleotides read TGCAGTGCTAGACCAATATCCATACGTACTAACTATGGCTACACCTTC. Amino acid sequence: CSARPISIRTNYGYTF.

The gene calls are TRBV7-8 and TRBJ1-1, with D unresolved. This CDR3 is 14 amino acids long. The V end lost 4 bases, the J end lost 1 base, and 10 bases lay between the germline ends. The germline V gene has CDR1 SGHVS and CDR2 FQNEAQ. This CDR3 reads CASSSGRRNTEAFF. In DNA form, the CDR3 reads TGTGCCAGCAGCTCCGGGCGCCGGAACACTGAAGCTTTCTTT.

The rearrangement joins TRBV29-1 to TRBJ2-7, with a possible D match to TRBD2 (5 bases). The J call may be wrong; the DNA end is better matched by TRBJ2-1. Germline lookup yields CDR1 SQVTM and CDR2 ANQGSEA. The CDR3 is made up of 14 amino acids. This CDR3 is CSYRKGSSYNEQFF. As DNA, the CDR3 is TGCAGCTACCGCAAAGGGAGCTCCTACAATGAGCAGTTCTTC.

This clonotype was seen a single time. The junction and the germline gene differ at one end; a read error may be behind it. V gene TRBV20-1 combines with J gene TRBJ1-1; D is possibly TRBD1 (5 bases). CDR1 is DFQATT, CDR2 SNEGSKA, per germline (reference sequence). The CDR3 loop spans 12 amino acids. The CDR3 loop is CSARMGETEAFF. DNA for the CDR3: TGCAGTGCTAGGATGGGGGAAACTGAAGCCTTCTTT.

The chain employs TRBV10-3 and TRBJ2-7; D not resolved. Trimming removed 4 bases at V and 3 bases at J, with 16 bases between. Germline-derived CDR1 and CDR2 are ENHRY and SYGVKD. The CDR3 length is 15 residues. This CDR3 reads CAISVTVVFGYEQYF. The CDR3 nucleotides read TGTGCCATCAGTGTTACCGTCGTCTTCGGCTACGAGCAGTACTTC.

Many counts were recorded for this clonotype. V usage is TRBV28 and J usage is TRBJ2-5, with D perhaps matching TRBD1 (6 bases). Per the germline V gene, CDR1 is MDHEN and CDR2 is SYDVKM. Trimming removed 10 bases from V and 7 bases from J, with 16 bases in between. The CDR3 consists of 12 residues. The CDR3 nucleotides read TGTGCCACCCAGACAGGCCCTGGGACCCAGTACTTC. Encoded protein: CATQTGPGTQYF.

This clonotype has just a few counts. V usage is TRBV28 and J usage is TRBJ1-1, with a tentative D call TRBD1 (5 bases). This CDR3 is built from 15 residues. V gave up 6 bases and J gave up 0 bases, with 14 bases separating them. Germline V CDR1 and CDR2: MDHEN, SYDVKM. CDR3 sequence: CASRYYGGVNTEAFF. CDR3 in DNA: TGTGCCAGCAGGTATTACGGGGGAGTGAACACTGAAGCTTTCTTT.

This clonotype showed up many times. The chain joins TRBV7-9 to TRBJ1-3, with D maybe TRBD1 (5 bases). Trimming removed 3 bases from V and 0 bases from J, with 15 bases in between. Germline assignment: CDR1 SEHNR and CDR2 FQNEAQ (reference sequence). The CDR3 runs 17 residues. CDR3 residues: CASSFGKGQSSGNTIYF. CDR3 DNA: TGTGCCAGCAGCTTCGGAAAGGGGCAAAGCTCTGGAAACACCATATATTTT.

This sequence joins TRBV7-2 and TRBJ1-6; D might be TRBD1 (5 bases). Between the trimmed V and J ends, which lost 6 bases and 7 bases, there was a span of 16 bases. Germline lookup yields CDR1 SGHTA and CDR2 FQGNSA. This CDR3 is built from 15 residues. Here the CDR3 reads CASRYRGNTNSPLHF. CDR3 nucleotides: TGTGCCAGCAGGTATAGGGGTAATACGAATTCACCCCTCCACTTT.

This clonotype was observed a single time. Being one base from a much bigger clone, this may be a read error. V gene TRBV10-3 combines with J gene TRBJ2-3; D may correspond to TRBD1 or TRBD2 (6 bases each). CDR1 ENHRY and CDR2 SYGVKD come from the germline V gene. V was cut by 11 bases and J by 5 bases, with 23 bases left in between. The CDR3 totals 15 residues. CDR3 in amino acids: CASRYGGGRRDTQYF. In nucleotides, the CDR3 is TGTGCCTCCAGATATGGTGGGGGGCGAAGAGATACGCAGTATTTT.

This rearrangement joins TRBV7-2 to TRBJ1-5; D is uncertain. Trimming stripped 3 bases from V and 2 bases from J, with 5 bases between. The length of the CDR3 is 13 residues. CDR1 and CDR2 from the germline V gene are SGHTA and FQGNSA. The CDR3 region is CASSFWRNQPQHF. The CDR3 bases are TGTGCCAGCAGCTTTTGGCGCAATCAGCCCCAGCATTTT. Together with reference TRBV7-2 and TRBJ1-5, the CDR3 gives the full variable domain: GAGVSQSPSNKVTEKGKDVELRCDPISGHTALYWYRQSLGQGLEFLIYFQGNSAPDKSGLPSDRFSAERTGGSVSTLTIQRTQQEDSAVYLCASSFWRNQPQHFGDGTRLSIL.

CDR3 DNA: TGTGCCAGCAGCCCTAGACAGGGACACCGAAACACTGAAGCTTTCTTT. Translating it yields CASSPRQGHRNTEAFF. The V gene is TRBV12-3 or TRBV12-4, the J gene TRBJ1-1, with 7 nucleotides matching TRBD1. Germline trimming cut 6 bases from V and 2 bases from J; bases unmatched to any gene: 12. The CDR3 spans 16 residues.

This clonotype was counted a few times. The V call is TRBV28, the J call TRBJ1-5; 7 bases line up with TRBD1. This CDR3 is 16 amino acids long. The junction had 12 bases not matched to a gene; V was cut back by 7 bases and J by 3 bases. Germline loops: CDR1 MDHEN, CDR2 SYDVKM. Here the CDR3 DNA reads TGTGCCAGCAAACCAAGGGGGCAGGGGGACAATCAGCCCCAGCATTTT. Amino acids: CASKPRGQGDNQPQHF.

This rearrangement joins TRBV10-3 to TRBJ2-3, with no clear D. CDR3 length equals 13 residues. Trimming removed 10 bases at V and 0 bases at J, with 11 bases between. Germline V gene sequence: CDR1 ENHRY, CDR2 SYGVKD. The CDR3 sequence is CATNPGSTDTQYF. CDR3 bases: TGTGCCACCAACCCTGGCAGCACAGATACGCAGTATTTT.

This clonotype was picked up many times. J is TRBJ2-7 and V is TRBV12-3 or TRBV12-4; D might be TRBD1 (6 bases). The ends were cut back, 6 bases at V and 3 bases at J, with 12 bases in the middle. The CDR3 has 13 amino acids. CDR3 sequence reads: CASSRSGVYEQYF. The CDR3 DNA follows: TGTGCCAGCAGCCGCTCAGGGGTCTACGAGCAGTACTTC.

This clonotype was counted between two and nine times. The chain is built from TRBV7-2 and TRBJ1-4; D not certain. The V end lost 4 bases, the J end lost 3 bases, and 6 bases lay between the germline ends. This CDR3 is built from 13 residues. Germline CDR1 reads SGHTA; CDR2 reads FQGNSA. The CDR3 DNA reads TGTGCCAGCAGCTGGAGTGCTAATGAAAAACTGTTTTTT. Encoded protein: CASSWSANEKLFF.

In this sample, this clonotype turned up a few times. The chain uses TRBV10-2 and TRBJ2-5; 7 bases map to TRBD1. Near its end, the DNA agrees better with TRBJ2-1, so the J call may be wrong. The CDR3 spans 13 residues. CDR1 is WSHSY, CDR2 SAAADI, per germline. CDR3 region: CASDRGLQGEQFF. The CDR3 bases are TGCGCCAGCGACCGGGGCTTACAGGGGGAGCAGTTCTTC.